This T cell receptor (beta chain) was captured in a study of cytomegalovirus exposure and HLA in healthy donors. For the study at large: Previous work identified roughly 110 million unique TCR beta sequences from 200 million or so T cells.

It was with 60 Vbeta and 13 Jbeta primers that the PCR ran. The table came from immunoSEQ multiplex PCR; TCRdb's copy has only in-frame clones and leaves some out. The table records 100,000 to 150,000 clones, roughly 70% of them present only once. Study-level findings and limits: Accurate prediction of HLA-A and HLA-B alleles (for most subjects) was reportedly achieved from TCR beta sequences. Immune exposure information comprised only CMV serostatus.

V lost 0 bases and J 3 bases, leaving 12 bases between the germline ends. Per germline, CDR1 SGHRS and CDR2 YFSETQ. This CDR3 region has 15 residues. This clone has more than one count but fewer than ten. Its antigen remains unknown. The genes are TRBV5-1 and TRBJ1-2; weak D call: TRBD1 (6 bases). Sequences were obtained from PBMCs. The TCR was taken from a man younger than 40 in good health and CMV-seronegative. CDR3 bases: TGCGCCAGCAGCTTGGCCACAGGGTTAGACTATGGCTACACCTTC. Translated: CASSLATGLDYGYTF.